This record covers a single TCR beta chain. Germline V gene lookup returns CDR1 SGDLS and CDR2 YYNGEE. There are 18 residues in the CDR3. V was clipped by 2 bases and J by 4 bases; unmatched bases: 17. The sample belongs to a study of patients and donors after allogeneic stem cell transplantation. TCRdb processed the RT-PCR reads anew with MiXCR; each CDR3 protein has one entry. The table shows roughly 190,000 distinct CDR3 sequences, with 35% to 50% occurring only once. The clonotype originates from a human donor who was either an allogeneic HSCT recipient or a stem cell or donor lymphocyte infusion donor (not recorded which). It is not recorded whose cells these are; they may come from a transplant donor. Sequenced material: blood, either unsorted or a sorted T cell fraction (not recorded which). The V gene is TRBV9, the J gene TRBJ2-7; 8 nucleotides line up with TRBD2. CDR3 nucleotide sequence: TGTGCCAGCAGCGTTGAGAGCGGGAGTAGATTCAGCGAGTACGAGCAGTACTTC. Its translation: CASSVESGSRFSEYEQYF.